The next 2 T cell receptor beta chains were all read from a single sample in a study of blood T cell repertoires in COVID-19 (dated by TCRdb to the early 2020s). Library preparation employed the immunoSEQ multiplex PCR assay. In TCRdb, the immuneACCESS table is reduced to in-frame sequences with V and J assigned. These tables do not hold every clone; where another copy was compared, an unresolved V gene accounts for under half, and the others remain unexplained. The sample has 150,000 to 200,000 clones on record, roughly 77% of them singletons. The ten biggest clones cover approximately 5.9% of the sample. What was sequenced was peripheral blood. All receptors derive from a woman between 40 and 55 years old with COVID-19, enrolled during active disease.

The V call is TRBV30, the J call TRBJ1-3; D gene uncertain. The CDR3 is made up of 13 amino acids. CDR1 and CDR2 from the germline V gene are GTSNPN and SVGIG (reference sequence). V gave up 4 bases and J gave up 0 bases, with 7 bases separating them. The CDR3 protein is CAWIWSSGNTIYF. CDR3 sequence (DNA): TGTGCCTGGATATGGAGCTCTGGAAACACCATATATTTT.

CDR3 nucleotides: TGTGCCAGCAGTGCCCAGGCTGGAGGGGATACGCAGTATTTT. Translating it yields CASSAQAGGDTQYF. The chain joins TRBV6-4 to TRBJ2-3; D is perhaps TRBD2 (6 bases). Deletions cut 4 bases from V and 6 bases from J, with 14 bases between. The CDR3 extends over 14 amino acids. Germline V gene data show CDR1 as MRHNA and CDR2 as SNTAGT.